This T cell receptor (beta chain) was identified in a study of human T cells and chemical hapten exposure. Whole-study context: Across its roughly 22 weeks, the study gave patients weekly diphenylcyclopropenone doses to the scalp. DPC 0.01% went on the upper back by patch test, with reading at 6 days.

TCRdb redid the calling of the RACE reads with MiXCR, one entry per CDR3 protein. The data contain a few hundred thousand distinct CDR3 sequences, about 6.3% of them singletons. The sample holds many counts of this clonotype. Per the germline V gene, CDR1 is MNHEY and CDR2 is SVGEGT. The CDR3 spans 14 residues. V dropped 6 bases and J dropped 6; count of bases not matched to a gene: 11. Time point: patch test 2, 6 weeks after DPC sensitization. Treatment of the sample: therapeutic diphenylcyclopropenone sensitization with weekly scalp DPC. Here the sequenced sample was whole blood, taken in connection with sensitization to the hapten diphenylcyclopropenone (DPC). The source of this sequence is a young woman with alopecia areata. Some clones in this sample may be carry-over from other donors' samples. The chain employs TRBV6-2 or TRBV6-3 and TRBJ2-7, with 7 bases identical to TRBD1. CDR3 protein: CASRRSGTEGEQYF. As DNA, the CDR3 is TGTGCCAGCAGAAGATCCGGGACAGAGGGCGAGCAGTACTTC.